Following are 17 T cell receptor beta chains from one sample sequenced in a study of blood T cells in healthy people across ages. The use of a sample-barcoded 5' primer and a J-beta primer mix characterized a second PCR of roughly 7 to 11 cycles. TCRdb ran MiXCR on the 5' RACE reads and lists one entry per CDR3 protein. The sample holds hundreds of thousands of distinct CDR3 sequences, 45% to 50% seen once. The sample taken for sequencing was blood. These TCRs come from an older woman in good health.

Ten or more counts support this clonotype. The rearrangement uses TRBV29-1 and TRBJ2-5; D is unresolved. CDR3 length: 12 amino acids. V lost 4 bases to trimming and J lost 2 bases, with 8 bases between them. Looked up from germline, CDR1 is SQVTM and CDR2 is ANQGSEA. CDR3 amino acids: CSVGAVQETQYF. The CDR3 DNA reads as TGCAGCGTTGGGGCAGTTCAAGAGACCCAGTACTTC.

The chain has TRBV3-1 and TRBJ2-3; D is unresolved. This CDR3 spans 13 amino acids. The germline gives CDR1 LGHDT, CDR2 YNNKEL (reference sequence). The CDR3 is CATRYGTTDTQYF. DNA for the CDR3: TGTGCTACGCGCTACGGCACCACAGATACGCAGTATTTT.

This clonotype was seen a handful of times. The V and J genes are TRBV5-1 and TRBJ2-1; TRBD1 agrees at 8 bases. The junction had 9 bases not matched to a gene; V was cut back by 2 bases and J by 8 bases. Germline CDR1 reads SGHRS; CDR2 reads YFSETQ. The CDR3 runs 15 residues. The CDR3: CASSFMAGGLDEQFF. The CDR3 DNA follows: TGCGCCAGCAGCTTTATGGCAGGGGGCCTCGATGAGCAGTTCTTC.

As regards this clonotype: A read error may be the cause here, since a much bigger clone is one base away. The CDR3 DNA follows: TGTGCCAGCAGTTACGGACAGGTCTACGAGCAGTACTTC. Protein: CASSYGQVYEQYF. This sequence joins TRBV6-2 or TRBV6-3 and TRBJ2-5; 7 bases are a match to TRBD1. The better agreement between TRBJ2-7 and the DNA end casts doubt on the J call. This CDR3 contains 13 residues. Germline CDR1 is MNHEY and CDR2 is SVGEGT.

A single count supports this clonotype. Here the CDR3 DNA reads TGCAGTGCTAGAGACAGGAGAAACGGGAACTATGGCTACACCTTC. The encoded protein is CSARDRRNGNYGYTF. V gene TRBV20-1 combines with J gene TRBJ1-2; D gene ambiguous. CDR1 DFQATT and CDR2 SNEGSKA come from the germline V gene (reference sequence). The CDR3 extends over 15 amino acids. V lost 0 bases to trimming and J lost 2 bases, with 13 bases between them.

The CDR3 DNA reads as TGTGCCAGCAGTTTATTGGGGGTGAACACTGAAGCTTTCTTT. It encodes CASSLLGVNTEAFF. The chain combines TRBV28 with TRBJ1-1; tentatively, D is TRBD1 (5 bases). Germline CDR1 is MDHEN and CDR2 is SYDVKM. V was shortened by 1 base and J by 0 bases, with 6 bases between the two germline ends. The CDR3 covers 14 residues.

The chain couples TRBV29-1 to TRBJ2-7; TRBD2 aligns across 11 bases. The CDR3 runs to 16 residues. The V gene end was trimmed by 1 base and the J gene end by 5 bases; junction bases not matched to a gene: 10. Germline V gene data show CDR1 as SQVTM and CDR2 as ANQGSEA. DNA of the CDR3: TGCAGCGTTGAAGCGGTAGCGGGAGGGCCTTCTCACGAGCAGTACTTC. Its protein is CSVEAVAGGPSHEQYF.

There are a few counts of this clonotype. The chain combines TRBV28 with TRBJ1-2; D uncertain. Trimming cost V 8 bases and J 8 bases, with 21 bases left between them. The CDR3 sequence is 14 residues long. Germline loops: CDR1 MDHEN, CDR2 SYDVKM. CDR3 protein: CASCRWADPRGYTF. Here the CDR3 DNA reads TGTGCCAGCTGCCGCTGGGCAGATCCCCGAGGCTACACCTTC.

A word on this clonotype: The junction and the germline gene differ at one end; a read error may be behind it. The chain is built from TRBV4-3 and TRBJ2-3; perhaps TRBD2 as D (5 bases). The germline gives CDR1 LGHNA, CDR2 YSLEER. This CDR3 is 15 amino acids long. CDR3 nucleotides: TGCGCCAGCAGCTCGCGGTGGAGGAACACAGATACGCGGTATTTT. Its translation: CASSSRWRNTDTRYF.

This chain links TRBV20-1 with TRBJ1-1; 8 bases match TRBD1. The germline gives CDR1 DFQATT, CDR2 SNEGSKA (reference sequence). Trimming took 3 bases from V and 3 from J; bases not matched to a gene: 6. The CDR3 spans 14 residues. CDR3 sequence: CSARLPGQDTEAFF. The CDR3 DNA sequence: TGCAGTGCTAGGCTACCGGGACAGGACACTGAAGCTTTCTTT.

There are a few counts of this clonotype. The rearrangement uses TRBV20-1 and TRBJ2-7, with 11 positions matching TRBD1. CDR1 is DFQATT, CDR2 SNEGSKA, per germline (reference sequence). The CDR3 is 16 residues long. V gave up 0 bases and J gave up 4 bases; unmatched junction bases: 8. CDR3 protein: CSARDRPGTGGYEQYF. CDR3 sequence (DNA): TGCAGTGCTAGAGATCGACCCGGGACAGGGGGGTACGAGCAGTACTTC.

The rearrangement links TRBV28 to TRBJ2-5, with TRBD2 identical over 11 bases. CDR1 and CDR2 from the germline V gene are MDHEN and SYDVKM. The CDR3 has 17 residues. V shed 4 bases and J 11 bases; nucleotides not matched to a gene: 18. CDR3 protein: CASSSLAVAGGYNEQYF. The CDR3 DNA reads TGTGCCAGCAGTTCCTTAGCTGTAGCGGGAGGGTACAATGAGCAGTACTTC.

V and J are TRBV12-3 or TRBV12-4 and TRBJ2-6; 9 nucleotides match TRBD1. J gave up 0 bases and V 5 bases, and 14 bases lay outside the gene matches. The CDR3 has 20 amino acids. For the CDR3, the DNA is TGTGCCAGCAGTACCGCCTACCCGGGACAGGGTTTCTCTGGGGCCAACGTCCTGACTTTC. This sequence encodes CASSTAYPGQGFSGANVLTF.

The chain has TRBV29-1 and TRBJ2-7; 13 nucleotides align to TRBD2. The CDR3 covers 15 residues. Germline CDR1 reads SQVTM; CDR2 reads ANQGSEA. V shed 2 bases, J shed 7 bases, and the junction held 8 bases outside the gene matches. The CDR3 nucleotides read TGCAGCGTTGAACGGACTAGCGGGAGTCTGAATGAGCAGTACTTC. It is translated as CSVERTSGSLNEQYF.

This clonotype was seen only once. This chain uses TRBV2 with TRBJ2-7, with 8 bases matching TRBD2. The germline V gene has CDR1 SNHLY and CDR2 FYNNEI. Germline trimming cut 3 bases from V and 2 bases from J; bases unmatched to any gene: 6. This CDR3 spans 15 amino acids. The CDR3 sequence: CASSEGGLVTYEQYF. For the CDR3, the DNA is TGTGCCAGCAGTGAGGGGGGACTAGTCACCTACGAGCAGTACTTC.

The chain is built from TRBV20-1 and TRBJ2-5; 11 nucleotides agree with TRBD2. J was trimmed by 5 bases and V by 0 bases; bases with no gene match: 8. The length of the CDR3 is 16 residues. Germline V lookup: CDR1 DFQATT, CDR2 SNEGSKA (reference sequence). For the CDR3, the DNA is TGCAGTGCTAGAGATAGCCTAGCGGGAGGTTGGGAGACCCAGTACTTC. Translating it yields CSARDSLAGGWETQYF.

J is TRBJ2-7 and V is TRBV7-2; D gene unclear. Germline-derived CDR1 and CDR2 are SGHTA and FQGNSA. The CDR3 consists of 14 residues. Trimming took off 4 bases at V and 1 base at J, with 11 bases between the two ends. The CDR3 is CASSSARLSYEQYF. CDR3 DNA sequence: TGTGCCAGCAGCTCCGCTAGACTTTCCTACGAGCAGTACTTC.